These 13 T cell receptor beta chains were all obtained from the same sample, sequenced in a study of cytomegalovirus exposure and HLA in healthy donors. 13 Jbeta primers and 60 Vbeta primers were used for the PCR. Here immunoSEQ multiplex PCR was the method, and the copy in TCRdb shows in-frame clones only, minus some. The sample has 140,000 to 150,000 clones, roughly 78% seen once. The sequenced material came from PBMCs. These receptors were obtained from a female donor in good health and CMV-seronegative.

This clone has only one observation. This sequence joins TRBV5-4 and TRBJ2-5, with 8 bases aligning to TRBD2. This CDR3 comprises 14 residues. Unmatched junction bases numbered 3, after V lost 2 bases and J lost 3 bases. Germline CDR1 reads SGHNT; CDR2 reads YYREEE (reference sequence). CDR3 bases: TGTGCCAGCAGCTTCCAACTAGCGGAAGAGACCCAGTACTTC. This translates into CASSFQLAEETQYF.

This rearrangement joins TRBV27 to TRBJ1-1; D remains ambiguous. This CDR3 has 16 residues. V dropped 2 bases and J dropped 5 bases, with 18 bases sitting between them. The germline V gene has CDR1 MNHEY and CDR2 SMNVEV (reference sequence). The CDR3 nucleotides are TGTGCCAGCAGTTTAAGGGCTCCGGACCCGGGGACTGAAGCTTTCTTT. It encodes CASSLRAPDPGTEAFF.

The chain is built from TRBV7-8 and TRBJ2-5; D may be TRBD2 (5 bases). The CDR3 is 13 residues long. The germline V gene encodes CDR1 SGHVS and CDR2 FQNEAQ. Trimming pared 5 bases from V and 5 bases from J, leaving 12 bases between. The CDR3 bases are TGTGCCAGCAGCCTCCTAGCCCGGGAGACCCAGTACTTC. Its translation is CASSLLARETQYF.

The rearrangement joins TRBV6-6 to TRBJ1-3; D may be TRBD1 (6 bases). CDR3 size: 13 residues. Germline V lookup: CDR1 MNHNY, CDR2 SVGAGI (reference sequence). Trimming stripped 6 bases from V and 2 bases from J, with 8 bases between. The CDR3 DNA reads as TGTGCCAGCAGCACAGGGACTGGAAACACCATATATTTT. Amino acid sequence: CASSTGTGNTIYF.

V usage is TRBV2 and J usage is TRBJ2-1, with 8 bases matching TRBD2. The CDR3 length is 11 residues. In germline, CDR1 is SNHLY, CDR2 FYNNEI. The V segment lost 6 bases and the J segment 8 bases; nucleotides outside the gene matches: 0. The CDR3 nucleotides read TGTGCCAGCAGAGCGGGAGATGAGCAGTTCTTC. Amino acids: CASRAGDEQFF.

The chain is built from TRBV6-5 and TRBJ1-2; TRBD1 matches at 7 bases. The CDR3 runs 13 residues. Germline lookup yields CDR1 MNHEY and CDR2 SVGAGI. J gave up 4 bases and V 5 bases, and 4 bases lay outside the gene matches. CDR3 DNA sequence: TGTGCCAGCAGTGCGACAGGGAGCTATGGCTACACCTTC. It yields the protein CASSATGSYGYTF.

This clone has a handful of counts. V and J are TRBV5-1 and TRBJ2-5, with D possibly matching TRBD1 (5 bases). This CDR3 has 14 amino acids. Trimming removed 2 bases at V and 2 bases at J, with 10 bases between. The V gene's germline CDR1 is SGHRS and CDR2 YFSETQ. The CDR3 loop is CASSFDRQQETQYF. In DNA form, the CDR3 reads TGCGCCAGCAGCTTTGACAGACAGCAAGAGACCCAGTACTTC.

This clone showed up just once. The V gene is TRBV6-6, the J gene TRBJ2-5, with 10 bases identical to TRBD2. Trimming at V came to 2 bases and at J to 4 bases, leaving 4 bases not matched to a gene. Looked up from germline, CDR1 is MNHNY and CDR2 is SVGAGI (reference sequence). The CDR3 is 15 residues long. The CDR3 reads CASSYPASGGETQYF. The CDR3 nucleotides read TGTGCCAGCAGTTACCCGGCTAGCGGGGGAGAGACCCAGTACTTC.

The chain recombines TRBV28 with TRBJ2-1, with 7 bases aligning to TRBD2. CDR3 length equals 17 residues. The ends lost 2 bases at V and 4 bases at J; junction bases unmatched: 11. Germline V gene data show CDR1 as MDHEN and CDR2 as SYDVKM. CDR3 nucleotide sequence: TGTGCCAGCAGTTTAGCGGGAGCCCCAATCAAGTACAATGAGCAGTTCTTC. Its translation: CASSLAGAPIKYNEQFF. Using reference TRBV28 and TRBJ2-1 for the parts outside the CDR3, the full variable domain is DVKVTQSSRYLVKRTGEKVFLECVQDMDHENMFWYRQDPGLGLRLIYFSYDVKMKEKGDIPEGYSVSREKKERFSLILESASTNQTSMYLCASSLAGAPIKYNEQFFGPGTRLTVL.

This sequence joins TRBV6-1 and TRBJ2-7; D not resolved. The V and J ends lost 4 bases and 0 bases respectively, with 7 bases between them. Germline lookup yields CDR1 MNHNS and CDR2 SASEGT. The CDR3 is 13 residues long. The CDR3 region is CASSVEISYEQYF. For the CDR3, the DNA is TGTGCCAGCAGTGTGGAGATCTCCTACGAGCAGTACTTC.

This rearrangement joins TRBV21-1 to TRBJ1-4; TRBD1 is taken as the D call from the table, unchecked against the DNA. TRBV21-1 is an annotated pseudogene. This CDR3 spans 13 amino acids. The CDR3 reads CASSRDRGEKLFF. The DNA for the CDR3 is TGTGCCAGCAGCCGGGACAGGGGAGAAAAACTGTTTTTT.

This chain connects TRBV27 to TRBJ1-2, with 7 positions matching TRBD1. This CDR3 comprises 15 residues. The V and J ends lost 4 bases and 4 bases, in that order; junction bases with no gene match: 9. CDR1 and CDR2 (germline): MNHEY, SMNVEV (reference sequence). The CDR3 DNA reads TGTGCCAGCAGTTCAACAGGGGTCCTCAGCTATGGCTACACCTTC. Protein: CASSSTGVLSYGYTF.

This chain joins TRBV11-3 and TRBJ2-7, with TRBD2 matching 14 bases. The CDR3 sequence is 15 residues long. The germline V gene encodes CDR1 SGHNT and CDR2 YENEEA. J lost 7 bases, V lost 5 bases, and 7 bases had no gene match. The chain's CDR3 is CASSPGLAGAGEQYF. DNA for the CDR3: TGTGCCAGCAGCCCGGGACTAGCGGGGGCGGGAGAGCAGTACTTC.